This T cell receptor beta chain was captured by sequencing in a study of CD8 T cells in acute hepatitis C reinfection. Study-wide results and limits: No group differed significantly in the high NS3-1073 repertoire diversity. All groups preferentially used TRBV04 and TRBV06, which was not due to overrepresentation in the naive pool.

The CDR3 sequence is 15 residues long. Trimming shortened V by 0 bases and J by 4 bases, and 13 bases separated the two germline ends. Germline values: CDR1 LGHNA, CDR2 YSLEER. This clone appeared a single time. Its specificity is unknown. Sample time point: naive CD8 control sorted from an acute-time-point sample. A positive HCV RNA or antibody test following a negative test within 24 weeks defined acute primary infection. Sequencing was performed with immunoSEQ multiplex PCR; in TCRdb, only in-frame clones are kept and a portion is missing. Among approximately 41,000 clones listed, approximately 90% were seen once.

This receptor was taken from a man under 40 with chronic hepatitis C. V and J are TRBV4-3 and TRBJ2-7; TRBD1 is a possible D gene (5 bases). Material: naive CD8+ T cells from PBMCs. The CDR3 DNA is TGCGCCAGCAGCCAAGAGGAGACAGCCCGATACGAGCAGTACTTC. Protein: CASSQEETARYEQYF.